These 19 T cell receptor beta chains share one sample of origin, sequenced in a study of early T cells in non-severe SARS-CoV-2 infection. TCRdb called the 5' RACE reads again in MiXCR, with one record for every CDR3 protein. The sample lists almost 85,000 distinct CDR3 sequences, about 12% occurring once. The sequenced sample consisted of whole blood. These receptors were collected from an adult who was a healthcare worker with PCR-confirmed SARS-CoV-2 infection or an uninfected control (not recorded which).

Ten or more counts support this clonotype. This chain uses TRBV7-9 with TRBJ2-7; 7 nucleotides line up with TRBD2. The ends lost 1 base at V and 2 bases at J; junction bases unmatched: 5. Germline V gives CDR1 SEHNR, CDR2 FQNEAQ (reference sequence). This CDR3 spans 15 amino acids. CDR3 residues: CASSLDAGLTYEQYF. The CDR3 bases are TGTGCCAGCAGCTTAGACGCGGGACTAACCTACGAGCAGTACTTC.

In its sample, this clonotype was seen many times. The V gene is TRBV28, the J gene TRBJ2-7, with D unclear. Trimming shortened V by 3 bases and J by 0 bases, and 12 bases separated the two germline ends. This CDR3 contains 15 residues. CDR1 and CDR2 (germline): MDHEN, SYDVKM. CDR3 amino acids: CASSFSFLSSYEQYF. The CDR3 nucleotides are TGTGCCAGCAGTTTCAGTTTCCTGAGCTCCTACGAGCAGTACTTC.

This sequence joins TRBV11-2 and TRBJ1-6; D is ambiguous. V was trimmed by 5 bases and J by 0 bases, leaving 8 bases between them. The germline CDR1 and CDR2 sequences are SGHAT and FQNNGV. There are 15 residues in the CDR3. The CDR3 DNA is TGTGCCAGCAGCCCGGCCTTCTCCTATAATTCACCCCTCCACTTT. Protein product: CASSPAFSYNSPLHF.

This clonotype was detected a few times. The chain employs TRBV11-2 and TRBJ2-7, with D perhaps matching TRBD1 (5 bases). The V and J ends lost 5 bases and 5 bases respectively, with 19 bases between them. CDR3 length: 15 amino acids. CDR1 SGHAT and CDR2 FQNNGV come from the germline V gene. CDR3 nucleotide sequence: TGTGCCAGCAGCCCCGATAACAGGCCCTCTGACGAGCAGTACTTC. Its translation is CASSPDNRPSDEQYF.

The genes are TRBV11-2 and TRBJ2-2; D is perhaps TRBD1 (6 bases). CDR3 length equals 16 residues. Germline CDR1 is SGHAT and CDR2 is FQNNGV. Trimming removed 5 bases from V and 0 bases from J, with 13 bases in between. The CDR3 loop is CASSSLGTTNTGELFF. CDR3 nucleotide sequence: TGTGCCAGCAGCAGCCTCGGGACAACGAACACCGGGGAGCTGTTTTTT.

This clonotype was observed many times. V and J are TRBV25-1 and TRBJ2-7; TRBD1 or TRBD2 may be the D gene (5 bases each). Germline V gives CDR1 MGHDK, CDR2 SYGVNS. Trimming stripped 3 bases from V and 1 base from J, with 10 bases between. CDR3 length: 14 residues. The CDR3, as DNA: TGTGCCAGCAGTGAGAGGGGAAGGTCCTACGAGCAGTACTTC. This codes for CASSERGRSYEQYF.

This clonotype was counted ten times or more. This chain connects TRBV11-2 to TRBJ2-2, with D possibly matching TRBD2 (5 bases). CDR3 length: 15 residues. The V gene's germline CDR1 is SGHAT and CDR2 FQNNGV. V was trimmed by 5 bases and J by 0 bases, leaving 10 bases between them. This CDR3 reads CASSTGLPNTGELFF. The CDR3 coding sequence is TGTGCCAGCAGCACCGGACTTCCGAACACCGGGGAGCTGTTTTTT.

This chain connects TRBV10-2 to TRBJ1-4; D remains ambiguous. Per germline, CDR1 WSHSY and CDR2 SAAADI. Trimming pared 4 bases from V and 5 bases from J, leaving 11 bases between. This CDR3 contains 14 residues. Here the CDR3 DNA reads TGCGCCAGCAGTGGTCCGTCTTCGAATGAAAAACTGTTTTTT. It codes for CASSGPSSNEKLFF.

The rearrangement joins TRBV27 to TRBJ2-7; D is undetermined. Per germline, CDR1 MNHEY and CDR2 SMNVEV (reference sequence). V shed 3 bases and J shed 3 bases, with 9 bases lying between them. CDR3 length: 13 amino acids. The CDR3 here is CASSFPPYYEQYF. The CDR3 nucleotides read TGTGCCAGCAGTTTCCCCCCCTACTACGAGCAGTACTTC.

At least ten counts were recorded for this clonotype. V and J are TRBV3-1 and TRBJ2-5, with D possibly being TRBD2 (6 bases). Trimming took off 5 bases at V and 0 bases at J, with 10 bases between the two ends. The CDR3 totals 14 residues. Looked up from germline, CDR1 is LGHDT and CDR2 is YNNKEL (reference sequence). The CDR3 DNA follows: TGTGCCAGCAGCAGTGAGCGGGACCAAGAGACCCAGTACTTC. Protein: CASSSERDQETQYF.

This clonotype came up once. Given a much more abundant clone one base away, this may be a read error. The chain joins TRBV2 to TRBJ2-4; D is ambiguous. From germline, CDR1 is SNHLY and CDR2 FYNNEI. CDR3 length: 17 amino acids. The CDR3 reads CAGSWPEGDLAKNIQYF. The CDR3 DNA is TGTGCCGGCAGCTGGCCGGAAGGAGATTTAGCCAAAAACATTCAGTACTTC. The full variable domain, with the rest looked up from reference TRBV2 and TRBJ2-4, is EPEVTQTPSHQVTQMGQEVILRCVPISNHLYFYWYRQILGQKVEFLVSFYNNEISEKSEIFDDQFSVERPDGSNFTLKIRSTKLEDSAMYFCAGSWPEGDLAKNIQYFGAGTRLSVL.

V is TRBV7-3 and J is TRBJ1-1; tentative D call: TRBD1 (6 bases). The CDR3 consists of 15 residues. V lost 2 bases and J 1 base, leaving 11 bases between the germline ends. Looked up from germline, CDR1 is SGHTA and CDR2 is FQGTGA. The CDR3: CASSLYGGGNTEAFF. The CDR3 DNA is TGTGCCAGCAGCTTATATGGGGGCGGGAACACTGAAGCTTTCTTT.

The V call is TRBV5-1, the J call TRBJ2-7, with D perhaps TRBD2 (6 bases). V was clipped by 0 bases and J by 0 bases, with 10 bases between them. The V gene's germline CDR1 is SGHRS and CDR2 YFSETQ. CDR3 length equals 15 residues. The chain's CDR3 is CASSLGGKSSYEQYF. The CDR3 nucleotides are TGCGCCAGCAGCTTGGGCGGGAAGAGCTCCTACGAGCAGTACTTC.

The V and J genes are TRBV29-1 and TRBJ2-3; no firm D call. With 3 bases removed from V and 1 base from J, the gap between germline ends came to 5 bases. Per the germline V gene, CDR1 is SQVTM and CDR2 is ANQGSEA. CDR3 size: 12 residues. This CDR3 reads CSVEQGTDTQYF. The CDR3 nucleotides read TGCAGCGTTGAGCAGGGCACAGATACGCAGTATTTT.

This clonotype was counted at least ten times. This chain connects TRBV12-3 or TRBV12-4 to TRBJ1-1, with TRBD1 matching 8 bases. The ends lost 5 bases at V and 4 bases at J; junction bases unmatched: 3. The CDR3 runs to 13 residues. CDR3 amino acids: CASSGQGSTEAFF. In nucleotides, the CDR3 is TGTGCCAGCAGTGGACAGGGAAGCACTGAAGCTTTCTTT.

This clonotype was counted ten times or more. The chain links TRBV7-3 to TRBJ2-2; possibly TRBD2 for D (6 bases). Germline V gene sequence: CDR1 SGHTA, CDR2 FQGTGA. The CDR3 loop spans 17 amino acids. The V end was cut by 5 bases, the J end by 3 bases, with 19 bases between. The CDR3 nucleotides read TGTGCCAGCAGCGGACCGAGAGGAGGGGAAGACACCGGGGAGCTGTTTTTT. Its protein product is CASSGPRGGEDTGELFF.

V gene TRBV12-3 or TRBV12-4 combines with J gene TRBJ2-5; possibly TRBD1 or TRBD2 for D (5 bases each). V was clipped by 1 base and J by 7 bases, with 13 bases between them. This CDR3 region has 14 residues. Here the CDR3 reads CASSLEGTDGTQYF. CDR3 nucleotide sequence: TGTGCCAGCAGTTTAGAAGGGACCGACGGGACCCAGTACTTC.

This clonotype was seen many times. The chain has TRBV5-6 and TRBJ2-7; TRBD1 matches at 8 bases. Germline CDR1 and CDR2: SGHDT and YYEEEE. V lost 0 bases, J lost 3 bases, and 8 bases stayed unmatched. CDR3 size: 16 residues. The DNA of the CDR3 is TGTGCCAGCAGCTTGGGGCAGGGGGCTTTGGGCTACGAGCAGTACTTC. Amino acids: CASSLGQGALGYEQYF.

This clonotype has ten or more counts. This chain uses TRBV5-8 with TRBJ1-3; D is unclear. The CDR3 sequence is 15 residues long. Germline V gives CDR1 SGHTS, CDR2 YDEGEE. V was trimmed by 3 bases and J by 0 bases, leaving 10 bases between them. CDR3 nucleotides: TGTGCCAGCAGCTCTAGACACCGCTCTGGAAACACCATATATTTT. Translated, it gives CASSSRHRSGNTIYF.